This T cell receptor (beta chain) came from a study of cytomegalovirus exposure and HLA in healthy donors. The germline V and J ends were trimmed by 0 bases and 6 bases, with 8 bases remaining between them. Germline V gene sequence: CDR1 SGHDN, CDR2 FVKESK. CDR3 length: 14 amino acids. PCR used 60 Vbeta primers and 13 Jbeta primers. Sequencing used immunoSEQ multiplex PCR; TCRdb keeps in-frame clones, though not all of them. The sample shows 85,000 to 130,000 clones, about 71% of them seen only once. This clone has more than one count but fewer than ten. The rearrangement uses TRBV14 and TRBJ2-2; no definite D call. Input material: PBMCs. The source is a boy between 5 and 17 years old in good health and CMV-seronegative. CDR3 loop: CASSQDRGSGELFF. The CDR3 bases are TGTGCCAGCAGCCAAGATCGCGGATCCGGGGAGCTGTTTTTT.